The 19 T cell receptor beta chains given below trace back to one sample, sequenced in a study of response to subunit inactivated influenza vaccine (dated by TCRdb to 2017 to 2018). Receptor libraries were prepared by RT-PCR. TCRdb lists the instrument as Illumina HiSeq 2500. The public reads were run again by TCRdb, first through fastp at Q25 and then through MiXCR, and only productive beta chains were kept. Every distinct CDR3 protein forms one entry, paired with its most common genes and DNA. The sample table shows around 490,000 distinct CDR3 sequences, and 6% to 9% are seen once. The ten largest clones take up about an eighth of the sample. Sequenced material: PBMCs from blood, taken roughly 24 months after vaccination. These receptors were obtained from a man between 50 and 69 years old who received an inactivated influenza vaccine. Donor details come from another sample of the same person, matched by shared clones.

This clonotype occurred many times. This rearrangement joins TRBV6-2 or TRBV6-3 to TRBJ2-5; perhaps TRBD1 as D (6 bases). V was shortened by 1 base and J by 2 bases, with 8 bases between the two germline ends. CDR3 length equals 14 residues. The germline V gene has CDR1 MNHEY and CDR2 SVGEGT. CDR3 nucleotide sequence: TGTGCCAGCAGTTACTGGACAGATCAAGAGACCCAGTACTTC. It yields the protein CASSYWTDQETQYF.

This clonotype was observed at least ten times. The chain recombines TRBV4-3 with TRBJ1-2, with D unclear. Trimming left V 1 base short and J 6 bases short, with 9 bases between. The CDR3 loop spans 13 amino acids. Germline V lookup: CDR1 LGHNA, CDR2 YSLEER. This CDR3 reads CASSQVSGDGYTF. The CDR3 region has the DNA TGCGCCAGCAGCCAAGTTAGTGGGGATGGCTACACCTTC.

The rearrangement links TRBV12-5 to TRBJ1-1; TRBD1 matches 7 bases. V was pared by 6 bases and J by 6 bases, with 7 bases of the junction left unmatched. Germline lookup yields CDR1 LGHNT and CDR2 FRNRAP. The CDR3 has 13 amino acids. CDR3 DNA sequence: TGTGCTAGTGGCCAGACAGGGTTCGCTGAAGCTTTCTTT. As protein: CASGQTGFAEAFF.

This clonotype showed up many times. V usage is TRBV20-1 and J usage is TRBJ1-2; a weak D match, TRBD1 (6 bases). Germline V gives CDR1 DFQATT, CDR2 SNEGSKA (reference sequence). V gave up 3 bases and J gave up 4 bases, with 9 bases separating them. The CDR3 is made up of 12 amino acids. The CDR3: CSASLQGYGYTF. The CDR3 DNA sequence: TGCAGTGCTAGCTTACAGGGCTATGGCTACACCTTC.

This clonotype was found many times. At one boundary the junction diverges from the germline segment, which might be a read error. The rearrangement uses TRBV11-2 and TRBJ1-5, with 8 bases aligning to TRBD1. This CDR3 spans 13 amino acids. The V gene's germline CDR1 is SGHAT and CDR2 FQNNGV. CDR3: CASSLDRDQPQHF. The CDR3 DNA sequence: TGTGCTAGCAGCTTGGACAGGGACCAGCCCCAGCATTTT.

There are many counts of this clonotype. The chain recombines TRBV15 with TRBJ1-5; a weak D match, TRBD1 (5 bases). The CDR3 loop spans 15 amino acids. V lost 1 base and J 5 bases, leaving 12 bases between the germline ends. Germline V gene lookup returns CDR1 LNHNV and CDR2 YYDKDF (reference sequence). CDR3 loop: CATSRGREGYQPQHF. In DNA, the CDR3 is TGTGCCACCAGCAGAGGCAGGGAGGGGTATCAGCCCCAGCATTTT.

This clonotype turned up a few times. The gene calls are TRBV20-1 and TRBJ2-1, with D unresolved. The CDR3 has 15 residues. Germline values: CDR1 DFQATT, CDR2 SNEGSKA (reference sequence). V lost 3 bases and J lost 0, with 12 bases in between. The CDR3 reads CSASDSAISYNEQFF. CDR3 DNA sequence: TGCAGTGCTAGTGACTCCGCAATCTCCTACAATGAGCAGTTCTTC.

The chain joins TRBV20-1 to TRBJ2-7; D is unresolved. The germline V gene encodes CDR1 DFQATT and CDR2 SNEGSKA (reference sequence). V lost 1 base, J lost 2 bases, and 6 bases lay in between. The CDR3 totals 12 residues. CDR3 nucleotide sequence: TGCAGTGCTAGAGGATTGACCTACGAGCAGTACTTC. It specifies CSARGLTYEQYF.

This clonotype was detected only a few times. The rearrangement joins TRBV7-2 to TRBJ1-6, with 7 bases that match TRBD1. The V segment lost 0 bases and the J segment 5 bases; nucleotides outside the gene matches: 4. This CDR3 has 16 amino acids. CDR1 and CDR2 (germline): SGHTA, FQGNSA. The CDR3 DNA reads TGTGCCAGCAGCTTAGCCGGAGGGGGCAATAATTCACCCCTCCACTTT. It codes for CASSLAGGGNNSPLHF.

The chain couples TRBV25-1 to TRBJ2-7; D not certain. Trimming shortened V by 6 bases and J by 3 bases, and 12 bases separated the two germline ends. The CDR3 extends over 13 amino acids. The germline V gene encodes CDR1 MGHDK and CDR2 SYGVNS. In DNA form, the CDR3 reads TGTGCCAGCAGGGGGATGAACCGCTACGAGCAGTACTTC. Its protein is CASRGMNRYEQYF.

J is TRBJ1-2 and V is TRBV5-1; no firm D call. In germline, CDR1 is SGHRS, CDR2 YFSETQ. The V end lost 0 bases, the J end lost 4 bases, and 10 bases lay between the germline ends. This CDR3 is 14 amino acids long. DNA for the CDR3: TGCGCCAGCAGCTTGGCCCCGCAGAGCTATGGCTACACCTTC. This gives the protein CASSLAPQSYGYTF.

This clonotype was seen more than once but under ten times. The V call is TRBV29-1, the J call TRBJ2-5; 8 bases line up with TRBD2. This CDR3 has 12 amino acids. After removal of 7 bases from V and 5 bases from J, the junction contained 6 bases not matched to a gene. CDR1 SQVTM and CDR2 ANQGSEA come from the germline V gene. CDR3 sequence: CSDRTSRETQYF. The CDR3 DNA follows: TGCAGCGACCGGACTAGCCGCGAGACCCAGTACTTC.

The chain combines TRBV20-1 with TRBJ2-5; 7 positions match TRBD1. Trimming cost V 7 bases and J 1 base; bases outside gene matches: 9. CDR3 size: 14 residues. Germline-derived CDR1 and CDR2 are DFQATT and SNEGSKA (reference sequence). CDR3 loop: CSGFPRTGQETQYF. CDR3 sequence (DNA): TGCAGTGGATTCCCCCGGACAGGCCAAGAGACCCAGTACTTC.

V gene TRBV4-1 combines with J gene TRBJ2-7; D is uncertain. Germline-derived CDR1 and CDR2 are MGHRA and YSYEKL. The CDR3 spans 14 residues. Trimming shortened V by 1 base and J by 3 bases, and 10 bases separated the two germline ends. The CDR3 DNA reads TGCGCCAGCAGCCAAGTTGTAGAGTACTACGAGCAGTACTTC. Its translation is CASSQVVEYYEQYF.

This clonotype was picked up many times. The CDR3 loop reads CSARDVQTSNQPQHF. CDR3 bases: TGCAGTGCTAGAGACGTACAGACAAGCAATCAGCCCCAGCATTTT. This sequence joins TRBV20-1 and TRBJ1-5; D is unresolved. Germline values: CDR1 DFQATT, CDR2 SNEGSKA (reference sequence). V was shortened by 0 bases and J by 1 base, with 10 bases between the two germline ends. The CDR3 extends over 15 amino acids.

This clonotype has just a few counts. V usage is TRBV4-1 and J usage is TRBJ2-5, with D perhaps matching TRBD2 (5 bases). The CDR3 extends over 14 amino acids. CDR1 is MGHRA, CDR2 YSYEKL, per germline. Between the trimmed V and J ends, which lost 4 bases and 7 bases, there was a span of 16 bases. The CDR3 here is CASSRFRDKGTQYF. CDR3 coding DNA: TGCGCCAGCAGCCGTTTCCGGGATAAAGGGACCCAGTACTTC.

The CDR3 loop reads CASSLGQNRAQYF. The CDR3 nucleotides read TGTGCCAGCAGCTTAGGGCAGAACCGCGCGCAGTACTTC. This chain uses TRBV7-9 with TRBJ2-7, with D hard to call. CDR3 length: 13 residues. Germline CDR1 SEHNR, CDR2 FQNEAQ (reference sequence). The V gene lost 1 base and the J gene lost 9 bases, with 13 bases spanning the gap. The variable domain in full, with the rest retrieved from reference TRBV7-9 and TRBJ2-7, is DTGVSQNPRHKITKRGQNVTFRCDPISEHNRLYWYRQTLGQGPEFLTYFQNEAQLEKSRLLSDRFSAERPKGSFSTLEIQRTEQGDSAMYLCASSLGQNRAQYFGPGTRLTVT.

This clonotype has only a few counts. The chain has TRBV7-8 and TRBJ2-1, with D possibly TRBD1 on 5 matching bases. This CDR3 is 16 amino acids long. Deletions cut 5 bases from V and 3 bases from J, with 17 bases between. Germline loops: CDR1 SGHVS, CDR2 FQNEAQ. The CDR3 loop is CASSKDSQNFYNEQFF. The CDR3 DNA follows: TGTGCCAGCAGCAAAGACAGCCAGAATTTCTACAATGAGCAGTTCTTC.

This clonotype was seen more than once but under ten times. This sequence joins TRBV20-1 and TRBJ2-1, with 10 bases aligning to TRBD1. The V segment lost 3 bases and the J segment 15 bases; nucleotides outside the gene matches: 5. From germline, CDR1 is DFQATT and CDR2 SNEGSKA (reference sequence). This CDR3 region has 11 residues. The CDR3 bases are TGCAGTGCTAGTAGGGACAGGGGTCTGTTCTTC. Its translation: CSASRDRGLFF.